Each of the 12 T cell receptor beta chains below was sequenced from the same sample in a study of blood T cell repertoires in COVID-19. Sequenced by immunoSEQ multiplex PCR; TCRdb stores in-frame clones only, minus some. The sample holds fewer than 70,000 clones, roughly 85% seen once. The sequencing input was peripheral blood. The receptor source for this set is a man aged 50 to 60 with acute or convalescent COVID-19.

The chain joins TRBV29-1 to TRBJ2-3; 7 bases map to TRBD1. The CDR3 extends over 14 amino acids. Germline values: CDR1 SQVTM, CDR2 ANQGSEA. After removal of 6 bases from V and 3 bases from J, the junction contained 9 bases not matched to a gene. The CDR3 bases are TGCAGCGTCCTACCGACAGGGTCGACAGATACGCAGTATTTT. Translated: CSVLPTGSTDTQYF.

The J gene is TRBJ2-2, the V gene TRBV28; TRBD1 matches 8 bases. This CDR3 contains 14 residues. The germline gives CDR1 MDHEN, CDR2 SYDVKM. After removal of 9 bases from V and 7 bases from J, the junction contained 10 bases not matched to a gene. The CDR3: CASRTGGPVGELFF. The CDR3 DNA reads TGTGCCAGTCGCACAGGGGGTCCGGTCGGGGAGCTGTTTTTT.

This clone was counted once. This rearrangement joins TRBV3-1 (or the pseudogene TRBV3-2) to TRBJ2-3; 9 bases fit TRBD2. The trim removed 8 bases at V and 7 bases at J, leaving 13 bases unmatched. Germline V gene lookup returns CDR1 LGHDT and CDR2 YNNKEL (reference sequence). The CDR3 consists of 15 residues. CDR3 in DNA: TGTGCCAGCCGCGCTAGCGGGGAGAACCGCTATACGCAGTATTTT. Translation gives CASRASGENRYTQYF.

The chain carries TRBV3-1 (or the pseudogene TRBV3-2) and TRBJ2-5; TRBD2 aligns across 11 bases. CDR1 LGHDT and CDR2 YNNKEL come from the germline V gene (reference sequence). The CDR3 consists of 17 residues. The junction had 8 bases not matched to a gene; V was cut back by 4 bases and J by 1 base. DNA of the CDR3: TGTGCCAGCAGCCGCGAAGGGACTAGCGGACTCCAAGAGACCCAGTACTTC. It specifies CASSREGTSGLQETQYF.

V is TRBV30 and J is TRBJ1-5, with 7 nucleotides matching TRBD1. This CDR3 is 14 amino acids long. Germline loops: CDR1 GTSNPN, CDR2 SVGIG (reference sequence). The J segment lost 5 bases and the V segment lost 1 base, leaving 5 bases of the junction unmatched. CDR3 in amino acids: CAWSATGAYQPQHF. DNA of the CDR3: TGTGCCTGGAGTGCTACAGGGGCCTATCAGCCCCAGCATTTT.

The V call is TRBV11-2, the J call TRBJ2-7, with D possibly TRBD1 on 6 matching bases. The CDR3 is 14 residues long. Germline V CDR1 and CDR2: SGHAT, FQNNGV. V gave up 5 bases and J gave up 4 bases, with 15 bases separating them. CDR3 DNA: TGTGCCAGCAGCCCCAGGGGCCCCCTTTACGAGCAGTACGTC. Its translation is CASSPRGPLYEQYV.

This sequence joins TRBV18 and TRBJ2-1; unclear D gene. CDR1 KGHSH and CDR2 LQKENI come from the germline V gene. The V and J ends lost 2 bases and 4 bases respectively, with 6 bases between them. The CDR3 has 13 residues. In DNA form, the CDR3 reads TGTGCCAGCTCACCAGCCAGATACAATGAGCAGTTCTTC. This gives the protein CASSPARYNEQFF.

CDR3 in amino acids: CASSPYQGRWYF. The CDR3 DNA is TGTGCCAGCAGCCCATACCAGGGGCGGTGGTATTTT. J is TRBJ2-3 and V is TRBV7-9; D is perhaps TRBD1 (6 bases). Per germline, CDR1 SEHNR and CDR2 FQNEAQ (reference sequence). Deletions cut 5 bases from V and 14 bases from J, with 17 bases between. The CDR3 is 12 amino acids.

The V gene is TRBV29-1, the J gene TRBJ1-1, with TRBD1 as a possible D gene (5 bases). The V end was cut by 5 bases, the J end by 5 bases, with 15 bases between. Germline V gives CDR1 SQVTM, CDR2 ANQGSEA. The CDR3 is 13 amino acids. The CDR3 DNA follows: TGCAGCGTTAGTCGCGGGGGGGAGACTGAAGCTTTCTTT. Protein: CSVSRGGETEAFF. Complete variable domain (other parts from reference TRBV29-1 and TRBJ1-1): SAVISQKPSRDICQRGTSLTIQCQVDSQVTMMFWYRQQPGQSLTLIATANQGSEATYESGFVIDKFPISRPNLTFSTLTVSNMSPEDSSIYLCSVSRGGETEAFFGQGTRLTVV.

This clone was detected ten times or more. The genes are TRBV29-1 and TRBJ1-1; TRBD1 agrees at 9 bases. The CDR3 has 13 amino acids. V gave up 4 bases and J gave up 8 bases; unmatched junction bases: 8. CDR1 and CDR2 (germline): SQVTM, ANQGSEA. This chain's CDR3 is CSVGSGQGSEAFF. The CDR3 nucleotides are TGCAGCGTTGGCTCGGGACAGGGTTCGGAAGCTTTCTTT.

The J gene is TRBJ1-1, the V gene TRBV29-1, with D maybe TRBD1 (6 bases). The V gene's germline CDR1 is SQVTM and CDR2 ANQGSEA. The CDR3 totals 14 residues. V shed 3 bases and J shed 5 bases, with 16 bases lying between them. The CDR3 DNA reads as TGCAGCGTTGATCGGGGGGGCCTCTTTACTGAAGCTTTCTTT. Translation: CSVDRGGLFTEAFF. Combining the CDR3 with reference TRBV29-1 and TRBJ1-1 gives the whole variable domain SAVISQKPSRDICQRGTSLTIQCQVDSQVTMMFWYRQQPGQSLTLIATANQGSEATYESGFVIDKFPISRPNLTFSTLTVSNMSPEDSSIYLCSVDRGGLFTEAFFGQGTRLTVV.

The chain uses TRBV6-5 and TRBJ2-1, with a weak D call TRBD1 (5 bases). Trimming stripped 0 bases from V and 5 bases from J, with 11 bases between. The CDR3 consists of 15 residues. Germline assignment: CDR1 MNHEY and CDR2 SVGAGI. CDR3 sequence (DNA): TGTGCCAGCAGTTACTCGATAGACAGAAACAATGAGCAGTTCTTC. This encodes CASSYSIDRNNEQFF.